These 26 T cell receptor beta chains originate from one sample sequenced in a study of graft-versus-host responses after intestinal transplantation. Here immunoSEQ multiplex PCR was the method, and the copy in TCRdb shows in-frame clones only, minus some. The sample has around 43,000 clones, about 91% seen once. Material: PBMCs, obtained 524 days after transplant. The receptor set was obtained from a human patient who received an intestinal transplant, so some T cells may come from the graft donor.

The rearrangement uses TRBV7-2 and TRBJ2-7; 8 nucleotides agree with TRBD2. CDR3 length equals 15 residues. Germline trimming cut 1 base from V and 1 base from J; bases unmatched to any gene: 3. In germline, CDR1 is SGHTA, CDR2 FQGNSA. CDR3 in amino acids: CASSLGTSKSYEQYF. The CDR3 bases are TGTGCCAGCAGCTTAGGGACTAGCAAATCCTACGAGCAGTACTTC.

This sequence joins TRBV5-6 and TRBJ2-7; TRBD1 matches 7 bases. Germline V gene data show CDR1 as SGHDT and CDR2 as YYEEEE. Trimming at V came to 2 bases and at J to 2 bases, leaving 1 base not matched to a gene. The CDR3 is 13 amino acids. The DNA of the CDR3 is TGTGCCAGCAGCTTCGACAGGGCCTACGAGCAGTACTTC. Its protein is CASSFDRAYEQYF.

J is TRBJ1-1 and V is TRBV7-6; D is undetermined. The CDR3 loop spans 15 amino acids. CDR1 and CDR2 from the germline V gene are SGHVS and FNYEAQ. V dropped 0 bases and J dropped 5 bases, with 13 bases sitting between them. CDR3 amino acids: CASSLAGRFTTEAFF. Written as DNA, the CDR3 is TGTGCCAGCAGCTTAGCGGGCAGGTTTACGACTGAAGCTTTCTTT.

The J gene is TRBJ1-1, the V gene TRBV10-2; D gene ambiguous. This CDR3 comprises 16 residues. V gave up 2 bases and J gave up 1 base, with 14 bases separating them. Germline assignment: CDR1 WSHSY and CDR2 SAAADI. CDR3 bases: TGCGCCAGCAGTGAGGACTCCGGGCCCCAGAACACTGAAGCTTTCTTT. Residues: CASSEDSGPQNTEAFF.

The chain has TRBV7-9 and TRBJ2-7, with a weak D call TRBD1 (5 bases). Germline assignment: CDR1 SEHNR and CDR2 FQNEAQ (reference sequence). Trimming cost V 1 base and J 2 bases, with 12 bases left between them. There are 15 residues in the CDR3. CDR3 sequence: CASSLEDTTPYEQYF. As DNA, the CDR3 is TGTGCCAGCAGCTTAGAGGACACAACCCCCTACGAGCAGTACTTC.

The chain recombines TRBV28 with TRBJ2-5; D is undetermined. Trimming took 4 bases from V and 2 from J, leaving 2 bases between them. This CDR3 comprises 11 residues. Germline V gene lookup returns CDR1 MDHEN and CDR2 SYDVKM. The CDR3, as DNA: TGTGCCAGCAGTTCGCAAGAGACCCAGTACTTC. Its translation: CASSSQETQYF.

This chain connects TRBV28 to TRBJ2-5, with 7 bases aligning to TRBD1. The length of the CDR3 is 14 residues. V lost 7 bases and J lost 0; bases outside the gene matches: 5. Looked up from germline, CDR1 is MDHEN and CDR2 is SYDVKM. The CDR3 region has the DNA TGTGCCAGCACCCGCCAGGGGGACCAAGAGACCCAGTACTTC. Its protein is CASTRQGDQETQYF.

This rearrangement joins TRBV7-9 to TRBJ2-7; 15 bases fit TRBD2. J gave up 0 bases and V 5 bases, and 5 bases lay outside the gene matches. CDR3 size: 17 residues. Germline CDR1 SEHNR, CDR2 FQNEAQ (reference sequence). CDR3 protein: CASSGTSGRFSSYEQYF. DNA of the CDR3: TGTGCCAGCAGCGGGACTAGCGGGAGGTTCAGCTCCTACGAGCAGTACTTC.

The CDR3: CAISENLFYEQYF. In nucleotides, the CDR3 is TGTGCCATCAGTGAAAACTTGTTCTACGAGCAGTACTTC. The V and J genes are TRBV10-3 and TRBJ2-7; no clear D. The CDR3 totals 13 residues. CDR1 is ENHRY and CDR2 is SYGVKD in the germline V gene. V was trimmed by 3 bases and J by 3 bases, leaving 9 bases between them.

This sequence joins TRBV27 and TRBJ2-7; D might be TRBD1 (5 bases). The CDR3 loop spans 12 amino acids. Germline V gene data show CDR1 as MNHEY and CDR2 as SMNVEV (reference sequence). Trimming pared 5 bases from V and 7 bases from J, leaving 12 bases between. The CDR3 region is CASSPNRFEQYF. The CDR3, as DNA: TGTGCCAGCAGTCCCAACAGGTTTGAGCAGTACTTC.

This rearrangement joins TRBV28 to TRBJ2-7; 13 bases fit TRBD2. The CDR3 contains 16 residues. Germline lookup yields CDR1 MDHEN and CDR2 SYDVKM. Trimming at V came to 3 bases and at J to 3 bases, leaving 5 bases not matched to a gene. The CDR3 region has the DNA TGTGCCAGCAGTTTGCCACTAGCGGGAGGGGTCTACGAGCAGTACTTC. Its translation: CASSLPLAGGVYEQYF.

J is TRBJ1-3 and V is TRBV29-1, with D possibly being TRBD1 (6 bases). The V gene lost 3 bases and the J gene lost 4 bases, with 10 bases spanning the gap. The length of the CDR3 is 13 residues. The germline CDR1 and CDR2 sequences are SQVTM and ANQGSEA. CDR3: CSVDGGLGNTIYF. The CDR3 nucleotides are TGCAGCGTTGACGGGGGCCTGGGAAACACCATATATTTT.

This sequence joins TRBV11-2 and TRBJ2-2; 8 nucleotides match TRBD1. Germline CDR1 SGHAT, CDR2 FQNNGV. This CDR3 spans 16 amino acids. Trimming at V came to 3 bases and at J to 4 bases, leaving 7 bases not matched to a gene. CDR3 sequence (DNA): TGTGCCAGCAGCTTTCGACAGGGGAGCGGCACCGGGGAGCTGTTTTTT. Translated, it gives CASSFRQGSGTGELFF.

The V gene is TRBV11-2, the J gene TRBJ1-4; 7 bases agree with TRBD1. CDR1 and CDR2 (germline): SGHAT, FQNNGV. The CDR3 loop spans 16 amino acids. With V trimmed by 1 base and J by 7 bases, 9 bases remained unmatched. The CDR3: CASSLGRGLGGEKLFF. The DNA for the CDR3 is TGTGCCAGCAGCTTAGGGAGGGGGCTCGGGGGTGAAAAACTGTTTTTT.

V is TRBV4-2 and J is TRBJ1-4; no reliable D call. Trimming cost V 4 bases and J 2 bases, with 14 bases left between them. The CDR3 has 16 amino acids. From germline, CDR1 is LGHNA and CDR2 YNFKEQ. The CDR3 nucleotides read TGTGCCAGCAGCCCGACTACCATGGGGACTAATGAAAAACTGTTTTTT. This translates into CASSPTTMGTNEKLFF.

The chain has TRBV7-6 and TRBJ2-7, with 8 nucleotides matching TRBD2. Trimming removed 0 bases from V and 5 bases from J; junction bases left unmatched: 6. The CDR3 length is 15 residues. Germline V gives CDR1 SGHVS, CDR2 FNYEAQ. CDR3 in DNA: TGTGCCAGCAGCTTAGCGCCAGCGGGAGTAAACGAGCAGTACTTC. Its protein is CASSLAPAGVNEQYF.

V is TRBV2 and J is TRBJ1-1, with D unresolved. The CDR3 contains 13 residues. Trimming pared 3 bases from V and 5 bases from J, leaving 10 bases between. Germline V gene lookup returns CDR1 SNHLY and CDR2 FYNNEI. The chain's CDR3 is CASSDSSGTEAFF. The CDR3 DNA reads TGTGCCAGCAGTGATTCCTCTGGGACTGAAGCTTTCTTT.

The rearrangement uses TRBV5-6 and TRBJ2-7; the D gene could be TRBD1 or TRBD2 (5 bases each). Trimming cost V 4 bases and J 7 bases, with 15 bases left between them. Germline V gene sequence: CDR1 SGHDT, CDR2 YYEEEE. The CDR3 spans 13 residues. CDR3 sequence: CASSLGPPREQYF. The CDR3 nucleotides read TGTGCCAGCAGCCTGGGACCGCCAAGGGAGCAGTACTTC.

The V gene is TRBV27, the J gene TRBJ1-2; no clear D gene. Germline CDR1 reads MNHEY; CDR2 reads SMNVEV (reference sequence). The V end was cut by 0 bases, the J end by 5 bases, with 10 bases between. This CDR3 spans 14 amino acids. The CDR3, as DNA: TGTGCCAGCAGTTTATCTGGGGTAGGGTATGGCTACACCTTC. It codes for CASSLSGVGYGYTF.

This chain uses TRBV5-1 with TRBJ2-4; 11 bases line up with TRBD2. Germline V gives CDR1 SGHRS, CDR2 YFSETQ. The CDR3 runs 19 residues. J lost 1 base, V lost 4 bases, and 13 bases had no gene match. This CDR3 is CASSHSALAGGEAKNIQYF. The CDR3 coding sequence is TGCGCCAGCAGCCATTCCGCCCTAGCGGGAGGAGAGGCCAAAAACATTCAGTACTTC.

The chain combines TRBV6-5 with TRBJ2-5; D possibly corresponds to TRBD2 (5 bases). V was pared by 6 bases and J by 4 bases, with 18 bases between. This CDR3 is 15 amino acids long. Germline CDR1 reads MNHEY; CDR2 reads SVGAGI. CDR3 loop: CASSANEGSPETQYF. CDR3 sequence (DNA): TGTGCCAGCAGCGCTAATGAGGGATCCCCAGAGACCCAGTACTTC.

The CDR3 nucleotides are TGTGCCAGCAGTGAAGACTGGGGCTACGAGCAGTACTTC. This encodes CASSEDWGYEQYF. V and J are TRBV6-1 and TRBJ2-7; D gene uncertain. Germline assignment: CDR1 MNHNS and CDR2 SASEGT. Trimming left V 1 base short and J 3 bases short, with 7 bases between. The CDR3 contains 13 residues.

Note on this clone: One end of the junction fails to match germline, which may point to a read error. The same CDR3 can be traced to other DNA sequences in this sample. This sequence joins TRBV11-2 and TRBJ2-5; D is unresolved. The germline V gene encodes CDR1 SGHAT and CDR2 FQNNGV. The CDR3 sequence is 15 residues long. For the CDR3, the DNA is TGTGCTAGCAGCTTGAGTAGGGTCAACCAAGAGACCCAGTACTTC. Protein product: CASSLSRVNQETQYF.

The V and J genes are TRBV11-2 and TRBJ2-7; TRBD2 is a possible D gene (6 bases). Germline values: CDR1 SGHAT, CDR2 FQNNGV. V lost 3 bases and J lost 1, with 7 bases in between. The CDR3 is 13 residues long. The CDR3 loop reads CASSLGRSYEQYF. CDR3 nucleotide sequence: TGTGCCAGCAGCTTGGGGAGGTCCTACGAGCAGTACTTC.

The chain links TRBV6-6 to TRBJ2-7, with D maybe TRBD1 (5 bases). From germline, CDR1 is MNHNY and CDR2 SVGAGI (reference sequence). The CDR3 extends over 15 amino acids. The V and J ends lost 7 bases and 0 bases respectively, with 16 bases between them. CDR3 amino acids: CASIGARGNSYEQYF. CDR3 DNA: TGTGCCAGCATAGGGGCGAGAGGAAACTCCTACGAGCAGTACTTC.

This clone came up a few times. The chain uses TRBV28 and TRBJ1-2, with TRBD1 identical over 7 bases. Germline V lookup: CDR1 MDHEN, CDR2 SYDVKM. The CDR3 loop spans 13 amino acids. Germline trimming cut 8 bases from V and 6 bases from J; bases unmatched to any gene: 9. The CDR3 DNA sequence: TGTGCCAGCCGAGTTACAGGGGCGCATGGCTACACCTTC. Translated, it gives CASRVTGAHGYTF.